Here is one T cell receptor (beta chain) with its context. The table came from immunoSEQ multiplex PCR; TCRdb's copy has only in-frame clones and leaves some out. The table lists some 300,000 clones, roughly 87% of them singletons. This CDR3 spans 17 amino acids. Trimming took 0 bases from V and 2 from J; bases not matched to a gene: 7. Per the germline V gene, CDR1 is LGHNA and CDR2 is YSLEER. The record originates from a study of blood T cell repertoires in COVID-19. The sequenced sample consisted of peripheral blood. The chain combines TRBV4-3 with TRBJ2-1; 7 bases match TRBD2. This TCR derives from a man in his late teens or twenties with active or convalescent COVID-19. DNA for the CDR3: TGCGCCAGCAGCCAAGACGGGCTAGCGGTGGCCTACAATGAGCAGTTCTTC. This sequence encodes CASSQDGLAVAYNEQFF.